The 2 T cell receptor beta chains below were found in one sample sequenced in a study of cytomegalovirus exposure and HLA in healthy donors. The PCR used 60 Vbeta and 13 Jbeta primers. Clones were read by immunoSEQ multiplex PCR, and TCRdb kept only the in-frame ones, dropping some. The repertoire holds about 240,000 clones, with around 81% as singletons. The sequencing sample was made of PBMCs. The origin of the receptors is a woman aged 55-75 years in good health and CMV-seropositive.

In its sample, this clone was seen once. This CDR3 reads CASSPRQTLNTEAFF. The CDR3 bases are TGTGCCAGCAGCCCCCGACAGACCTTGAACACTGAAGCTTTCTTT. The chain combines TRBV2 with TRBJ1-1; TRBD1 is a possible D gene (5 bases). The V end was cut by 6 bases, the J end by 0 bases, with 14 bases between. Germline values: CDR1 SNHLY, CDR2 FYNNEI. The CDR3 has 15 residues.

DNA of the CDR3: TGTGCCATCAGTGAGTTTGGCGGAGCCTACGAGCAGTACTTC. It yields the protein CAISEFGGAYEQYF. The chain uses TRBV10-3 and TRBJ2-7; unclear D gene. V shed 1 base and J shed 2 bases, with 9 bases lying between them. The CDR3 contains 14 residues. Germline V CDR1 and CDR2: ENHRY, SYGVKD.